The source of this T cell receptor (beta chain) is a study of T cell changes during pregnancy in multiple sclerosis (dated by TCRdb to 2018 to 2020). A note on the overall study: The study examined how the T cell repertoire changed over the course of pregnancy in women with multiple sclerosis.

Libraries were constructed by the immunoSEQ multiplex PCR assay. Not all clones reach the TCRdb copy of this immuneACCESS table, which keeps in-frame sequences only. Checked studies attribute under half of the gap to unresolved V genes and leave the rest unexplained. Here the sample has 95,000 to 110,000 clones; approximately 90% occur a single time. 0.9% to 0.95% of the sample rests with the top ten. About this clone itself: There is no known antigen for this receptor. The record has no base qualities; no much larger clone is one base away.

Per the germline V gene (reference sequence), DFQATT is the CDR1 and SNEGSKA is the CDR2. The CDR3, from cysteine to phenylalanine, totals 11 residues. Of the read, only the CDR3 DNA is kept; its 33 bases are in frame from base 1. V gives up 2 bases and J gives up 1 base, and the segment between their germline ends measures 2 bases. The sequence came from a female donor with multiple sclerosis, enrolled in a pregnancy study. Recombination linked TRBV20-1 to TRBJ1-1; no D gene call is confident. Here the sequenced sample was peripheral blood, taken after pregnancy. This receptor carries the CDR3 CSARQNTEAFF. The DNA sequence reads TGCAGTGCTAGACAGAACACTGAAGCTTTCTTT.